Described below is a single TCR beta chain sequence and its context. As yet, its antigen is unknown. This specimen includes other DNA sequences encoding the same CDR3. The assay was immunoSEQ multiplex PCR, and TCRdb's table has in-frame clones only and misses some. Found here are some 170,000 clones, 85% to 90% of them singletons; the top ten hold about 1.5%. This entry belongs to a study of cytomegalovirus exposure and HLA in healthy donors. General observations from the study: Investigators reported around 150 TCR beta chains as tied to cytomegalovirus. The classifier was said to identify cytomegalovirus status with high specificity and sensitivity.

V dropped 8 bases and J dropped 1; count of bases not matched to a gene: 8. The CDR3 has 14 residues. The germline gives CDR1 LNHDA, CDR2 SQIVND (reference sequence). The donors were members of the 120-subject validation cohort (separate from the approximately 670-subject first cohort). The TCR comes from a woman aged 25 to 39 in good health and CMV-seronegative. Sequencing was performed on PBMCs. The genes are TRBV19 and TRBJ2-7; 7 bases map to TRBD2. CDR3 nucleotides: TGTGCCAGTTCTTCCGGGGGGATATCCTACGAGCAGTACTTC. Its translation is CASSSGGISYEQYF.